The clone carrying this TCR beta chain has a count of ten or more. In building TCR beta libraries, iRepertoire HTBI primers were used together with Arm-PCR of CDR3 regions. Source study methods: Samples revealed under 65 TRBV and 14 TRBJ segments. Each CDR3 protein gets one entry after TCRdb re-called the multiplex PCR reads with MiXCR. TCRdb's processing, not the study's, gives the V and J calls here. Altogether around 330,000 distinct CDR3 sequences are present, 15% to 20% being singletons, with the ten largest covering around 37%. These data come from a study of regulatory T cells in long-lasting Graves disease. Time point meaning: newly diagnosed GD, antithyroid drugs for less than 3 months. Preparation of the TCR library used RNA extracted from PBMCs. The specimen comprised peripheral blood mononuclear cells (PBMCs), sampled at new diagnosis, from a patient treated with antithyroid drugs. The TCR was taken from a female donor with Graves disease.

The CDR3 sequence is CASSLDTSRGNTIYF. CDR3 sequence (DNA): TGTGCCAGCAGCTTAGACACTTCTAGAGGAAACACCATATATTTT. The J gene is TRBJ1-3, the V gene TRBV7-8, with D uncertain. The length of the CDR3 is 15 residues. From germline, CDR1 is SGHVS and CDR2 FQNEAQ. Trimming stripped 1 base from V and 4 bases from J, with 11 bases between.